The 17 T cell receptor beta chains given below trace back to one sample, sequenced in a study of shared clonotypes between healthy human individuals. Libraries were prepared by immunoSEQ multiplex PCR; TCRdb keeps only in-frame clonotypes and omits some of them. The profile covers approximately 2,000,000 clones, with around 93% appearing a single time and around 0.4% taken by the ten largest. Sample: naive CD4+ T cells from PBMCs. Subset given: CD45RA+ positively selected. The receptors here all came from a man between 18 and 35 years old in good health. Some clones in this sample may be carry-over from other donors' samples.

The chain uses TRBV7-9 and TRBJ2-1; 7 bases agree with TRBD2. The J segment lost 5 bases and the V segment lost 5 bases, leaving 9 bases of the junction unmatched. CDR1 and CDR2 (germline): SEHNR, FQNEAQ (reference sequence). This CDR3 comprises 15 residues. The CDR3 region is CASSAAGTTHNEQFF. The CDR3 DNA sequence: TGTGCCAGCAGCGCCGCCGGGACTACCCACAATGAGCAGTTCTTC.

The chain joins TRBV19 to TRBJ1-5, with D possibly TRBD1 on 6 matching bases. CDR3 length: 15 residues. CDR1 is LNHDA, CDR2 SQIVND, per germline (reference sequence). The ends were cut back, 5 bases at V and 4 bases at J, with 15 bases in the middle. The CDR3 nucleotides are TGTGCCAGTAGTCGTACAGGGAAGGAAAATCAGCCCCAGCATTTT. This gives the protein CASSRTGKENQPQHF.

The chain links TRBV7-3 to TRBJ2-5, with D perhaps matching TRBD2 (6 bases). CDR1 SGHTA and CDR2 FQGTGA come from the germline V gene. Deletions cut 1 base from V and 1 base from J, with 7 bases between. This CDR3 has 14 amino acids. The CDR3 spells CASSLSGAQETQYF. In nucleotides, the CDR3 is TGTGCCAGCAGCTTAAGCGGGGCCCAAGAGACCCAGTACTTC.

The chain recombines TRBV10-3 with TRBJ2-1; 8 bases match TRBD2. Germline V gene lookup returns CDR1 ENHRY and CDR2 SYGVKD. The junction had 6 bases not matched to a gene; V was cut back by 10 bases and J by 4 bases. The CDR3 sequence is 13 residues long. The CDR3 coding sequence is TGTGCCACCCAAGCGGGAGAGTACAATGAGCAGTTCTTC. Translated, it gives CATQAGEYNEQFF.

This clone appeared once. The chain has TRBV10-3 and TRBJ2-7; unclear D gene. The CDR3 consists of 12 residues. Trimming took 4 bases from V and 3 from J, leaving 7 bases between them. Germline assignment: CDR1 ENHRY and CDR2 SYGVKD. DNA of the CDR3: TGTGCCATCAGTGCGTCAGTCTACGAGCAGTACTTC. Amino acid sequence: CAISASVYEQYF.

This chain links TRBV7-3 with TRBJ2-2; D is uncertain. Trimming stripped 0 bases from V and 1 base from J, with 9 bases between. The CDR3 length is 16 residues. CDR1 is SGHTA and CDR2 is FQGTGA in the germline V gene. CDR3 amino acids: CASSLTGVQNTGELFF. For the CDR3, the DNA is TGTGCCAGCAGCTTAACAGGAGTACAGAACACCGGGGAGCTGTTTTTT.

The CDR3, as DNA: TGTGCCAGCAGCTTAGGTCAACAGTTGAGTGACTATGGCTACACCTTC. Amino acids: CASSLGQQLSDYGYTF. V and J are TRBV7-9 and TRBJ1-2, with no clear D. Trimming took 1 base from V and 3 from J, leaving 15 bases between them. CDR3 length: 16 amino acids. CDR1 is SEHNR, CDR2 FQNEAQ, per germline (reference sequence).

Of note for this clone: Different DNA sequences within this sample yield the same CDR3. The chain uses TRBV5-4 and TRBJ2-2; D gene unclear. The length of the CDR3 is 13 residues. Germline lookup yields CDR1 SGHNT and CDR2 YYREEE (reference sequence). V lost 0 bases to trimming and J lost 5 bases, with 5 bases between them. CDR3 in amino acids: CASSLVGTGELFF. The CDR3, as DNA: TGTGCCAGCAGCTTGGTCGGGACCGGGGAGCTGTTTTTT. Supplemented by reference TRBV5-4 and TRBJ2-2, the full variable domain reads ETGVTQSPTHLIKTRGQQVTLRCSSQSGHNTVSWYQQALGQGPQFIFQYYREEENGRGNFPPRFSGLQFPNYSSELNVNALELDDSALYLCASSLVGTGELFFGEGSRLTVL.

J is TRBJ2-7 and V is TRBV18, with 14 bases that match TRBD2. V dropped 4 bases and J dropped 5; count of bases not matched to a gene: 1. The germline V gene encodes CDR1 KGHSH and CDR2 LQKENI. CDR3 length: 14 residues. The CDR3 here is CASSLGLAGDEQYF. CDR3 coding DNA: TGTGCCAGCTCACTGGGACTAGCGGGAGACGAGCAGTACTTC.

The chain carries TRBV6-5 and TRBJ1-1, with 8 bases aligning to TRBD1. The germline CDR1 and CDR2 sequences are MNHEY and SVGAGI. This CDR3 contains 15 residues. V lost 0 bases and J lost 5; bases outside the gene matches: 5. CDR3 region: CASSYSNQGATEAFF. The DNA for the CDR3 is TGTGCCAGCAGTTACTCGAATCAGGGGGCGACTGAAGCTTTCTTT.

V usage is TRBV29-1 and J usage is TRBJ2-7; 9 bases are shared with TRBD1. From germline, CDR1 is SQVTM and CDR2 ANQGSEA. The CDR3 loop spans 15 amino acids. Trimming removed 6 bases from V and 3 bases from J; junction bases left unmatched: 12. The chain's CDR3 is CSVDSPGQGSYEQYF. The CDR3 DNA is TGCAGCGTGGACTCTCCGGGACAGGGCAGCTACGAGCAGTACTTC.

This clone was seen a handful of times. This CDR3 reads CASSQVLAGVGEQYF. The CDR3 coding sequence is TGTGCCAGCAGCCAAGTGCTAGCGGGAGTGGGCGAGCAGTACTTC. The rearrangement uses TRBV4-2 and TRBJ2-7; 10 positions agree with TRBD2. With V trimmed by 1 base and J by 6 bases, 6 bases remained unmatched. Germline V CDR1 and CDR2: LGHNA, YNFKEQ. The CDR3 is 15 amino acids.

The chain recombines TRBV9 with TRBJ2-3, with D perhaps given as TRBD1 or TRBD2 (5 bases each). The CDR3 has 16 residues. Per germline, CDR1 SGDLS and CDR2 YYNGEE. V shed 0 bases and J shed 0 bases, with 11 bases lying between them. The CDR3 reads CASSVGGATSTDTQYF. As DNA, the CDR3 is TGTGCCAGCAGCGTAGGAGGGGCAACTAGCACAGATACGCAGTATTTT.

Remarks on this clone: This same CDR3 is encoded by further DNA sequences in the sample. The rearrangement joins TRBV7-3 to TRBJ2-2, with D unresolved. This CDR3 region has 12 residues. Germline values: CDR1 SGHTA, CDR2 FQGTGA. Trimming left V 8 bases short and J 6 bases short, with 10 bases between. The CDR3 loop is CASSSVPGELFF. The CDR3 DNA follows: TGTGCCAGCTCCAGCGTCCCCGGGGAGCTGTTTTTT.

The J gene is TRBJ2-7, the V gene TRBV19; TRBD2 might be the D (5 bases). Germline V gives CDR1 LNHDA, CDR2 SQIVND (reference sequence). V was trimmed by 3 bases and J by 3 bases, leaving 12 bases between them. The CDR3 has 14 residues. CDR3: CASSITPGFYEQYF. Written as DNA, the CDR3 is TGTGCCAGTAGTATTACGCCGGGATTCTACGAGCAGTACTTC. Full variable domain (missing parts from reference TRBV19 and TRBJ2-7): DGGITQSPKYLFRKEGQNVTLSCEQNLNHDAMYWYRQDPGQGLRLIYYSQIVNDFQKGDIAEGYSVSREKKESFPLTVTSAQKNPTAFYLCASSITPGFYEQYFGPGTRLTVT.

V is TRBV30 and J is TRBJ1-2, with 8 bases that match TRBD1. V lost 7 bases to trimming and J lost 6 bases; unmatched junction nucleotides: 10. The germline gives CDR1 GTSNPN, CDR2 SVGIG (reference sequence). The CDR3 loop spans 13 amino acids. The CDR3 DNA sequence: TGTGCCTTTTCCTCCGACAGGGGAGATGGCTACACCTTC. This translates into CAFSSDRGDGYTF.

With respect to this clone: The identical CDR3 is also encoded by other nucleotide sequences in the sample. The CDR3 loop is CASSSGLAGGYEQYF. CDR3 nucleotide sequence: TGTGCCAGCAGCTCGGGACTAGCGGGAGGATACGAGCAGTACTTC. The chain joins TRBV5-4 to TRBJ2-7; 15 bases are a match to TRBD2. The CDR3 totals 15 residues. CDR1 is SGHNT and CDR2 is YYREEE in the germline V gene (reference sequence). Trimming took 3 bases from V and 4 from J; bases not matched to a gene: 2.